A single sample gave rise to the 21 T cell receptor beta chains below, sequenced in a study of T cell responses to AZD1222 COVID-19 vaccine. Profiling relied on immunoSEQ multiplex PCR, and the TCRdb table lists in-frame clones only, not all of them. The sample includes 120,000 or so clones, 81% of them seen just once. This specimen consisted of peripheral blood, obtained on day 0 of AZD1222 vaccination. Receptor source: an adult in good health.

The chain joins TRBV11-3 to TRBJ1-2; D gene unclear. The V end lost 1 base, the J end lost 4 bases, and 10 bases lay between the germline ends. The germline CDR1 and CDR2 sequences are SGHNT and YENEEA. CDR3 length: 14 amino acids. The CDR3 nucleotides read TGTGCCAGCAGCTTAGCGCTGACATTCTATGGCTACACCTTC. This translates into CASSLALTFYGYTF.

The chain is built from TRBV6-2 or TRBV6-3 and TRBJ1-1; D may be TRBD1 (6 bases). Germline V gene lookup returns CDR1 MNHEY and CDR2 SVGEGT. This CDR3 has 14 amino acids. Deletions cut 5 bases from V and 6 bases from J, with 16 bases between. Written as DNA, the CDR3 is TGTGCCAGCAGTCAGATAAGAGACAGGTCTGAAGCTTTCTTT. It is translated as CASSQIRDRSEAFF.

The V and J genes are TRBV18 and TRBJ1-5; TRBD1 agrees at 9 bases. The CDR3 consists of 18 residues. The V and J ends lost 0 bases and 1 base, in that order; junction bases with no gene match: 7. CDR1 is KGHSH and CDR2 is LQKENI in the germline V gene. CDR3 nucleotide sequence: TGTGCCAGCTCACCACCCGGGACAGGGTCAGTGAGCAATCAGCCCCAGCATTTT. It yields the protein CASSPPGTGSVSNQPQHF. The variable domain in full, with the rest retrieved from reference TRBV18 and TRBJ1-5, is NAGVMQNPRHLVRRRGQEARLRCSPMKGHSHVYWYRQLPEEGLKFMVYLQKENIIDESGMPKERFSAEFPKEGPSILRIQQVVRGDSAAYFCASSPPGTGSVSNQPQHFGDGTRLSIL.

This chain connects TRBV19 to TRBJ2-7, with TRBD1 matching 10 bases. Trimming cost V 4 bases and J 5 bases; bases outside gene matches: 5. This CDR3 has 14 residues. Germline V gene lookup returns CDR1 LNHDA and CDR2 SQIVND (reference sequence). CDR3 in amino acids: CASSRQGAVDEQYF. In DNA, the CDR3 is TGTGCCAGTAGTAGACAGGGGGCGGTGGACGAGCAGTACTTC.

The chain carries TRBV19 and TRBJ1-5, with 7 bases lining up with TRBD1. Trimming removed 9 bases from V and 1 base from J; junction bases left unmatched: 9. Per the germline V gene, CDR1 is LNHDA and CDR2 is SQIVND (reference sequence). This CDR3 is built from 15 residues. CDR3: CASRQGDRSNQPQHF. The CDR3 DNA sequence: TGTGCCAGCAGACAGGGTGATAGGAGCAATCAGCCCCAGCATTTT. Combining the CDR3 with reference TRBV19 and TRBJ1-5 gives the whole variable domain DGGITQSPKYLFRKEGQNVTLSCEQNLNHDAMYWYRQDPGQGLRLIYYSQIVNDFQKGDIAEGYSVSREKKESFPLTVTSAQKNPTAFYLCASRQGDRSNQPQHFGDGTRLSIL.

The chain carries TRBV5-5 and TRBJ1-2; TRBD1 aligns across 8 bases. The CDR3 extends over 15 amino acids. With 4 bases clipped from V and 3 bases from J, the junction kept 8 bases outside the gene matches. Germline V gene sequence: CDR1 SGHKS, CDR2 YYEKEE (reference sequence). The CDR3: CASSQGPGGHYGYTF. The CDR3 region has the DNA TGTGCCAGCAGCCAAGGCCCAGGGGGCCACTATGGCTACACCTTC.

This chain joins TRBV11-2 and TRBJ2-2; 12 positions agree with TRBD2. The J segment lost 5 bases and the V segment lost 5 bases, leaving 3 bases of the junction unmatched. CDR1 SGHAT and CDR2 FQNNGV come from the germline V gene. This CDR3 is built from 15 residues. Here the CDR3 DNA reads TGTGCCAGCAGCGAAACTAGCGGGGGGACCGGGGAGCTGTTTTTT. The encoded protein is CASSETSGGTGELFF.

There are many counts of this clone. The rearrangement links TRBV18 to TRBJ2-2, with D unresolved. The germline CDR1 and CDR2 sequences are KGHSH and LQKENI. The V and J ends lost 2 bases and 6 bases respectively, with 4 bases between them. The CDR3 is made up of 12 amino acids. In DNA, the CDR3 is TGTGCCAGCTCACCAGACGCCGGGGAGCTGTTTTTT. This codes for CASSPDAGELFF.

The gene calls are TRBV7-2 and TRBJ1-1, with D unresolved. This CDR3 comprises 14 residues. The V gene lost 1 base and the J gene lost 1 base, with 7 bases spanning the gap. In germline, CDR1 is SGHTA, CDR2 FQGNSA. CDR3 DNA: TGTGCCAGCAGCTTAGGGCACCAGAACACTGAAGCTTTCTTT. Protein product: CASSLGHQNTEAFF.

The rearrangement links TRBV19 to TRBJ1-1, with D possibly TRBD1 on 5 matching bases. This CDR3 region has 13 residues. From germline, CDR1 is LNHDA and CDR2 SQIVND (reference sequence). V was pared by 7 bases and J by 5 bases, with 14 bases between. CDR3 in amino acids: CASNSGERTEAFF. The DNA of the CDR3 is TGTGCCAGTAACTCGGGGGAAAGGACTGAAGCTTTCTTT.

The rearrangement links TRBV7-8 to TRBJ1-5, with D hard to call. The germline CDR1 and CDR2 sequences are SGHVS and FQNEAQ. CDR3 length: 13 amino acids. Trimming left V 1 base short and J 9 bases short, with 10 bases between. CDR3 loop: CASSLGGLGPQHF. The CDR3 DNA reads as TGTGCCAGCAGCTTAGGTGGGTTGGGGCCCCAGCATTTT.

The chain recombines TRBV20-1 with TRBJ1-1, with D unclear. Germline CDR1 and CDR2: DFQATT and SNEGSKA (reference sequence). The V gene lost 3 bases and the J gene lost 10 bases, with 15 bases spanning the gap. The CDR3 spans 12 residues. In nucleotides, the CDR3 is TGCAGTGCTAGTAATGGCGGTGGCCGAGCTTTCTTT. Its protein product is CSASNGGGRAFF.

This chain joins TRBV19 and TRBJ1-1; D call uncertain. Looked up from germline, CDR1 is LNHDA and CDR2 is SQIVND (reference sequence). V was pared by 5 bases and J by 0 bases, with 22 bases between. This CDR3 region has 18 residues. DNA of the CDR3: TGTGCCAGTAGTCTCGCCGGGCTGATCCCTTCGATGAACACTGAAGCTTTCTTT. Translating it yields CASSLAGLIPSMNTEAFF.

The chain is built from TRBV29-1 and TRBJ1-1; D gene unclear. The germline V gene has CDR1 SQVTM and CDR2 ANQGSEA. Trimming left V 6 bases short and J 5 bases short, with 13 bases between. This CDR3 has 12 amino acids. CDR3 in amino acids: CSVASVGTEAFF. DNA for the CDR3: TGCAGCGTAGCCTCGGTAGGGACTGAAGCTTTCTTT.

The chain links TRBV5-1 to TRBJ2-3; 7 nucleotides agree with TRBD2. CDR1 is SGHRS, CDR2 YFSETQ, per germline. There are 13 residues in the CDR3. V trimming: 9 bases; J trimming: 0 bases; junction bases outside the gene matches: 4. The CDR3 region is CATKRDSTDTQYF. CDR3 DNA sequence: TGCGCCACTAAGCGGGACAGCACAGATACGCAGTATTTT. Drawing the rest from reference TRBV5-1 and TRBJ2-3, the complete variable domain is KAGVTQTPRYLIKTRGQQVTLSCSPISGHRSVSWYQQTPGQGLQFLFEYFSETQRNKGNFPGRFSGRQFSNSRSEMNVSTLELGDSALYLCATKRDSTDTQYFGPGTRLTVL.

This clone has just a few counts. The chain employs TRBV18 and TRBJ2-2, with 7 bases lining up with TRBD1. CDR3 length: 16 amino acids. From germline, CDR1 is KGHSH and CDR2 LQKENI. The V and J ends lost 2 bases and 7 bases, in that order; junction bases with no gene match: 10. The CDR3 sequence is CASSPSDRMYVGELFF. CDR3 bases: TGTGCCAGCTCACCATCGGACAGGATGTATGTCGGGGAGCTGTTTTTT.

The chain links TRBV7-2 to TRBJ1-6; the D gene is possibly TRBD1 (6 bases). V lost 5 bases, J lost 11 bases, and 19 bases lay in between. The CDR3 sequence is 15 residues long. CDR1 and CDR2 from the germline V gene are SGHTA and FQGNSA. Here the CDR3 reads CASSADRTRRTPLHF. DNA of the CDR3: TGTGCCAGCAGCGCCGACAGGACCAGGAGGACACCCCTCCACTTT.

The genes are TRBV3-1 (or the pseudogene TRBV3-2) and TRBJ1-6, with 8 bases matching TRBD1. With 5 bases clipped from V and 0 bases from J, the junction kept 6 bases outside the gene matches. The germline CDR1 and CDR2 sequences are LGHDT and YNNKEL (reference sequence). The CDR3 spans 17 residues. CDR3 region: CASSSRTGSSYNSPLHF. The CDR3 coding sequence is TGTGCCAGCAGCTCCCGGACAGGGAGCTCCTATAATTCACCCCTCCACTTT.

The V gene is TRBV28, the J gene TRBJ1-1, with D unresolved. Germline V lookup: CDR1 MDHEN, CDR2 SYDVKM. This CDR3 region has 12 residues. Trimming cost V 1 base and J 10 bases, with 10 bases left between them. CDR3 DNA: TGTGCCAGCAGTTTATCCGGGTTGAGAGCTTTCTTT. Translation: CASSLSGLRAFF.

Comments on this clone: The same CDR3 is also encoded by other DNA sequences in this sample. V and J are TRBV7-2 and TRBJ1-2, with TRBD1 matching over 9 bases. The junction had 6 bases not matched to a gene; V was cut back by 5 bases and J by 8 bases. This CDR3 has 13 residues. The germline gives CDR1 SGHTA, CDR2 FQGNSA. This CDR3 reads CASSPDRGEGYTF. The DNA of the CDR3 is TGTGCCAGCAGCCCGGACAGGGGTGAAGGCTACACCTTC.

This clone has a single count. The genes are TRBV11-1 and TRBJ2-5; D is unresolved. Between the trimmed V and J ends, which lost 5 bases and 5 bases, there was a span of 12 bases. Per germline, CDR1 SGHAT and CDR2 FQDESV (reference sequence). This CDR3 comprises 13 residues. CDR3 nucleotide sequence: TGTGCCAGCAGCCCTACACTATACGAGACCCAGTACTTC. As protein: CASSPTLYETQYF.